The 15 T cell receptor beta chains below were found in one sample sequenced in a study of human T cells and chemical hapten exposure. Sample time point: patch test 3, about 24 weeks after DPC sensitization. Noted treatment: therapeutic diphenylcyclopropenone sensitization with weekly scalp DPC. From the RACE reads, TCRdb called clonotypes with MiXCR, one entry per CDR3 protein. The table includes tens of thousands of distinct CDR3 sequences, roughly 11% detected once. The sequencing used whole blood, collected in connection with sensitization to the hapten diphenylcyclopropenone (DPC). The receptors were gathered from a woman in her 50s with alopecia areata. Some clones in this sample may be carry-over from other donors' samples.

The rearrangement uses TRBV12-3 or TRBV12-4 and TRBJ2-7, with TRBD2 identical over 14 bases. The CDR3 is 18 amino acids. After removal of 3 bases from V and 3 bases from J, the junction contained 10 bases not matched to a gene. The CDR3 sequence is CASSFGSRLAGGDYEQYF. The CDR3 nucleotides are TGTGCCAGCAGTTTTGGGTCCAGACTAGCGGGAGGGGACTACGAGCAGTACTTC.

Many counts were recorded for this clonotype. The V call is TRBV2, the J call TRBJ2-2; TRBD2 matches 11 bases. The germline CDR1 and CDR2 sequences are SNHLY and FYNNEI. There are 15 residues in the CDR3. Germline trimming cut 7 bases from V and 1 base from J; bases unmatched to any gene: 2. This chain's CDR3 is CASKGTSGNTGELFF. CDR3 DNA sequence: TGTGCCAGCAAGGGGACTAGCGGGAACACCGGGGAGCTGTTTTTT.

This clonotype turned up a few times. The chain uses TRBV18 and TRBJ2-1; no firm D call. Trimming removed 0 bases from V and 3 bases from J, with 3 bases in between. CDR3 length: 13 amino acids. CDR1 KGHSH and CDR2 LQKENI come from the germline V gene. CDR3 loop: CASSPPGYNEQFF. CDR3 in DNA: TGTGCCAGCTCACCACCGGGCTACAATGAGCAGTTCTTC.

This clonotype came up many times. The V call is TRBV28, the J call TRBJ2-7; D ambiguous. Per the germline V gene, CDR1 is MDHEN and CDR2 is SYDVKM. The length of the CDR3 is 12 residues. V lost 2 bases, J lost 2 bases, and 4 bases lay in between. CDR3 sequence: CASSLTPYEQYF. Here the CDR3 DNA reads TGTGCCAGCAGTTTAACACCCTACGAGCAGTACTTC.

This clonotype was detected many times. The chain uses TRBV28 and TRBJ1-1, with 7 bases identical to TRBD1. This CDR3 contains 15 residues. Germline CDR1 reads MDHEN; CDR2 reads SYDVKM. The V gene end was trimmed by 3 bases and the J gene end by 1 base; junction bases not matched to a gene: 5. CDR3 bases: TGTGCCAGCAGTTTGGGGGACAGATGGAACACTGAAGCTTTCTTT. It specifies CASSLGDRWNTEAFF. Full variable domain (rest looked up from reference TRBV28 and TRBJ1-1): DVKVTQSSRYLVKRTGEKVFLECVQDMDHENMFWYRQDPGLGLRLIYFSYDVKMKEKGDIPEGYSVSREKKERFSLILESASTNQTSMYLCASSLGDRWNTEAFFGQGTRLTVV.

Here the CDR3 reads CSARVGGAFYEQYF. CDR3 in DNA: TGCAGTGCTAGAGTAGGAGGGGCCTTCTACGAGCAGTACTTC. V is TRBV20-1 and J is TRBJ2-7, with a weak D call TRBD2 (6 bases). This CDR3 spans 14 amino acids. CDR1 and CDR2 (germline): DFQATT, SNEGSKA (reference sequence). V gave up 1 base and J gave up 3 bases, with 13 bases separating them.

A few counts support this clonotype. The chain combines TRBV7-6 with TRBJ2-5, with D maybe TRBD1 (7 bases). Germline CDR1 is SGHVS and CDR2 is FNYEAQ. CDR3 length: 12 amino acids. V lost 0 bases to trimming and J lost 12 bases, with 11 bases between them. In DNA, the CDR3 is TGTGCCAGCAGCTTAGCGGCGGGACAGAAGTACTTC. It yields the protein CASSLAAGQKYF.

This clonotype has just a few counts. The junction differs from germline at one of its ends, possibly a read error. The rearrangement uses TRBV6-6 and TRBJ1-3; D perhaps matches TRBD1 (6 bases). The germline CDR1 and CDR2 sequences are MNHNY and SVGAGI (reference sequence). CDR3 size: 12 residues. Here the CDR3 reads CASSYWGQTPDF. Written as DNA, the CDR3 is TGTGCCAGCAGTTACTGGGGACAAACCCCCGATTTT.

This chain links TRBV5-6 with TRBJ2-7; D is unresolved. CDR3 size: 13 residues. Deletions cut 1 base from V and 1 base from J, with 6 bases between. Germline V gives CDR1 SGHDT, CDR2 YYEEEE. The CDR3 here is CASSLSNSYEQYF. DNA for the CDR3: TGTGCCAGCAGCTTGAGCAATTCCTACGAGCAGTACTTC.

This clonotype was detected ten times or more. This chain joins TRBV28 and TRBJ2-1; no definite D call. Per the germline V gene, CDR1 is MDHEN and CDR2 is SYDVKM. This CDR3 comprises 11 residues. The V and J ends lost 6 bases and 12 bases respectively, with 12 bases between them. CDR3 protein: CASSYSGRQFF. The CDR3 DNA sequence: TGTGCCAGCAGCTATTCCGGGCGGCAGTTCTTC.

The genes are TRBV20-1 and TRBJ2-7, with D perhaps matching TRBD1 (6 bases). The length of the CDR3 is 14 residues. The germline V gene has CDR1 DFQATT and CDR2 SNEGSKA (reference sequence). The V and J ends lost 3 bases and 6 bases respectively, with 18 bases between them. The CDR3 sequence is CSASNWGRYSEQYF. CDR3 DNA sequence: TGCAGTGCTAGTAATTGGGGGCGCTACTCCGAGCAGTACTTC.

V usage is TRBV3-1 and J usage is TRBJ1-1; 8 bases match TRBD1. Germline values: CDR1 LGHDT, CDR2 YNNKEL (reference sequence). V gave up 4 bases and J gave up 7 bases; unmatched junction bases: 5. The CDR3 consists of 13 residues. In DNA, the CDR3 is TGTGCCAGCAGCCGGGGACAGGTGGTTGAAGCTTTCTTT. It is translated as CASSRGQVVEAFF. The whole variable domain, filled in from reference TRBV3-1 and TRBJ1-1, reads DTAVSQTPKYLVTQMGNDKSIKCEQNLGHDTMYWYKQDSKKFLKIMFSYNNKELIINETVPNRFSPKSPDKAHLNLHINSLELGDSAVYFCASSRGQVVEAFFGQGTRLTVV.

This clonotype occurred many times. The V and J genes are TRBV11-2 and TRBJ2-3; 8 bases are shared with TRBD2. Trimming removed 0 bases from V and 7 bases from J; junction bases left unmatched: 9. The CDR3 runs to 16 residues. CDR1 is SGHAT, CDR2 FQNNGV, per germline. The CDR3 region is CASSLDPGTRLHTQYF. The CDR3, as DNA: TGTGCCAGCAGCTTAGATCCCGGGACTAGGCTACATACGCAGTATTTT.

There are a few counts of this clonotype. The chain employs TRBV5-1 and TRBJ2-1, with TRBD2 matching 12 bases. J lost 8 bases, V lost 4 bases, and 13 bases had no gene match. The CDR3 extends over 17 amino acids. Germline V gives CDR1 SGHRS, CDR2 YFSETQ. The CDR3 DNA reads TGCGCCAGCAGCGAACTCCCACTAGCGGGAGGTGGGTATGAGCAGTTCTTC. Its protein product is CASSELPLAGGGYEQFF.

The V gene is TRBV4-1, the J gene TRBJ1-4; no clear D. The CDR3 runs to 14 residues. CDR1 MGHRA and CDR2 YSYEKL come from the germline V gene. V gave up 0 bases and J gave up 5 bases, with 7 bases separating them. The CDR3 loop reads CASSQDAGNEKLFF. CDR3 sequence (DNA): TGCGCCAGCAGCCAAGATGCAGGCAATGAAAAACTGTTTTTT.